This T cell receptor beta chain comes out of a study of blood T cells in healthy people across ages. Overall study: With template switching, about one barcoded beta molecule was captured per two T cells.

The CDR3 has 15 amino acids. CDR1 and CDR2 from the germline V gene are DFQATT and SNEGSKA (reference sequence). The V gene lost 0 bases and the J gene lost 8 bases, with 16 bases spanning the gap. Points from the study as a whole: Per million T cells, TCR beta diversity dropped roughly linearly as age increased. The diversity estimates, figures obtained from one million T cells, were considered underestimates.

Each sample had at least 6 million PBMCs isolated. Together with a sample-barcoded 5' primer, a J-beta primer mix was included in a second PCR lasting about 7 to 11 cycles. TCRdb reanalysed the 5' RACE reads using MiXCR and keeps one entry per CDR3 protein. Counted here are 500,000 to 600,000 distinct CDR3 sequences, 27% occurring once; the ten biggest clones make up approximately 17%. Worth noting for this clonotype: What it recognizes is unknown.

Sequencing was carried out using blood. The J gene is TRBJ1-4, the V gene TRBV20-1; D might be TRBD1 (6 bases). The origin of this receptor is a woman in her 70s in good health. CDR3 sequence: CSARDLQGKGEKLFF. In nucleotides, the CDR3 is TGCAGTGCTAGAGATTTACAGGGAAAAGGAGAAAAACTGTTTTTT.